This T cell receptor beta chain was identified in a study of CD8+CD57+ T cells in acquired aplastic anemia. Overall study: On average, sorted CD4+ and CD8+ cells gave roughly 3 ug of DNA.

This clonotype came up many times. Per germline, CDR1 SGHNT and CDR2 YYREEE (reference sequence). V was shortened by 0 bases and J by 2 bases, with 14 bases between the two germline ends. The CDR3 sequence is 16 residues long. The TCR beta profiling, which covered VDJ combination and CDR3 sequence, was carried out using genomic DNA as the template. TCRdb itself ran the reads through MiXCR, one entry per CDR3 protein. The sample includes around 190,000 distinct CDR3 sequences, around 59% of them seen just once. This TCR came from a human donor in good health, serving as a control. The genes are TRBV5-4 and TRBJ2-5; D is perhaps TRBD1 or TRBD2 (5 bases each). The sequencing input was sorted CD4+, CD8+, or CD8+CD57+ T cells (not recorded which) from PBMCs. The CDR3 here is CASSLGAGTNQETQYF. The CDR3 bases are TGTGCCAGCAGCTTGGGGGCTGGGACGAATCAAGAGACCCAGTACTTC.